This T cell receptor beta chain was recorded in a study of blood T cell repertoires in COVID-19. Study in general: There were acute and convalescent COVID-19 samples, and they came from the United States, Italy and Spain.

This table comes from immunoSEQ multiplex PCR, and its TCRdb copy is limited to in-frame clones, with some not included. The table includes about 270,000 clones, around 90% detected once. The material sequenced was PBMCs or T cells enriched from blood (not recorded which). The sequence derives from a middle-aged man who had been exposed to COVID-19.

The CDR3 bases are TGTGCCAGCCGGTTGGTCGGGGAGCTGTTTTTT. Residues: CASRLVGELFF. The J gene is TRBJ2-2, the V gene TRBV11-2, with no clear D. V dropped 8 bases and J dropped 7 bases, with 8 bases sitting between them. From germline, CDR1 is SGHAT and CDR2 FQNNGV. This CDR3 spans 11 amino acids.